The 5 T cell receptor beta chains reported below all come from one sample, sequenced in a study of spatial heterogeneity in lung cancer. The time point: blood at routine non-recurrence follow-up after resection. Researchers sequenced whole RNA taken from tumor, nontumor lung or frozen PBMC without sorting. One entry per CDR3 protein, called by TCRdb with MiXCR from the 5' RACE reads. The sample gives around 110,000 distinct CDR3 sequences, 9.5% to 15% of which show up once; roughly 15% is in the top ten. Sequences were derived from PBMCs, sampled at follow-up. All receptors come from a male donor with early-stage non-small cell lung cancer.

This clonotype appeared many times. The chain recombines TRBV30 with TRBJ1-4, with 7 bases aligning to TRBD1. V trimming: 4 bases; J trimming: 0 bases; junction bases outside the gene matches: 8. The CDR3 sequence is 16 residues long. CDR1 GTSNPN and CDR2 SVGIG come from the germline V gene (reference sequence). In DNA, the CDR3 is TGTGCCTGGACCCCGGGGCAGGGGGCAACTAATGAAAAACTGTTTTTT. Its translation is CAWTPGQGATNEKLFF.

This clonotype was observed many times. The CDR3 nucleotides are TGCGCCAGCAGCTTGGAGGGACAGCGGAATCAGCCCCAGCATTTT. Translated: CASSLEGQRNQPQHF. The V call is TRBV5-1, the J call TRBJ1-5; 7 bases line up with TRBD1. With V trimmed by 0 bases and J by 4 bases, 4 bases remained unmatched. The germline V gene has CDR1 SGHRS and CDR2 YFSETQ. This CDR3 region has 15 residues. Together with reference TRBV5-1 and TRBJ1-5, the CDR3 gives the full variable domain: KAGVTQTPRYLIKTRGQQVTLSCSPISGHRSVSWYQQTPGQGLQFLFEYFSETQRNKGNFPGRFSGRQFSNSRSEMNVSTLELGDSALYLCASSLEGQRNQPQHFGDGTRLSIL.

This chain links TRBV5-4 with TRBJ2-3; TRBD1 aligns across 9 bases. CDR1 is SGHNT and CDR2 is YYREEE in the germline V gene (reference sequence). The CDR3 runs 16 residues. Trimming cost V 5 bases and J 2 bases; bases outside gene matches: 9. The CDR3 sequence is CASRPGGTGNTDTQYF. CDR3 DNA sequence: TGTGCCAGCAGGCCGGGTGGGACAGGGAACACAGATACGCAGTATTTT.

At least ten counts were recorded for this clonotype. V and J are TRBV28 and TRBJ2-1, with D hard to call. Between the trimmed V and J ends, which lost 5 bases and 0 bases, there was a span of 14 bases. This CDR3 is 16 amino acids long. CDR1 is MDHEN and CDR2 is SYDVKM in the germline V gene. CDR3 in amino acids: CASSRLLMTSYNEQFF. The CDR3 DNA reads TGTGCCAGCAGTAGGCTTCTAATGACCTCCTACAATGAGCAGTTCTTC.

This clonotype has ten or more counts. This chain connects TRBV7-2 to TRBJ1-6, with 7 bases aligning to TRBD1. The CDR3 loop spans 13 amino acids. V shed 7 bases, J shed 7 bases, and the junction held 4 bases outside the gene matches. Germline values: CDR1 SGHTA, CDR2 FQGNSA. CDR3 sequence (DNA): TGTGCCAGCAAGACAGGGAGAAATTCACCCCTCCACTTT. Its translation: CASKTGRNSPLHF.